This TCR beta chain was retrieved from a study of a mutant IDH1 vaccine in newly diagnosed glioma. Study in general: Patients were started on vaccination 4-6 weeks after radiotherapy alone, or with temozolomide cycles.

Per the germline V gene, CDR1 is LGHNA and CDR2 is YNFKEQ. With 0 bases removed from V and 4 bases from J, the gap between germline ends came to 25 bases. This CDR3 contains 20 residues. Time point defined: week 47, end of study. The study gave 300 ug of mutant IDH1 20-mer peptide per vaccine dose, with topical imiquimod. Across weeks 1, 3, 5, 7, 11, 15, 19 and 23, patients received a vaccination each time, eight in all. Only in-frame clones appear in the TCRdb table, and some are missing; sequencing was by immunoSEQ multiplex PCR. Of 30,000 or so clones listed, 89% were seen once; the top ten hold 2% to 2.5%. This clone was counted a few times. Antigen: not known.

This sample comprised PBMCs, obtained from a glioma patient whose treatment included an IDH1 peptide vaccine. The sequence was obtained from a man aged 35-49 years with glioma. V usage is TRBV4-2 and J usage is TRBJ1-5; tentative D call: TRBD1 (6 bases). The CDR3 region is CASSQDPGAASGGSNQPQHF. CDR3 nucleotides: TGTGCCAGCAGCCAAGATCCAGGGGCCGCCAGTGGCGGGAGTAATCAGCCCCAGCATTTT.